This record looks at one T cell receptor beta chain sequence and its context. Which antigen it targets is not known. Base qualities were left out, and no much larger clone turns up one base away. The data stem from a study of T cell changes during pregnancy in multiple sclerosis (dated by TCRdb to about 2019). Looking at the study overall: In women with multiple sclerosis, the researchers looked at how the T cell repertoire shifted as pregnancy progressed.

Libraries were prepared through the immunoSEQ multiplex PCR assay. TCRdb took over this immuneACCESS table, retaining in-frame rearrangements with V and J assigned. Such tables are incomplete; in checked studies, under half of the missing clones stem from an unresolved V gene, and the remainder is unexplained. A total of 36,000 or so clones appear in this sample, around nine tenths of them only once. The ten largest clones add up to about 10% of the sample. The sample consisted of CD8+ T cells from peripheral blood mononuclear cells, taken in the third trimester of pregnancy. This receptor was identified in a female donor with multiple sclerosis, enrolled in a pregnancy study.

The nucleotide sequence is given as TGTGCCAGTAGTATAGGAGTACAGCGGGTCTACAATGAGCAGTTCTTC. This is translated as CASSIGVQRVYNEQFF. The chain is assembled from TRBV19 and TRBJ2-1, and possibly TRBD2, on 6 matching bases. Reading the germline V gene (reference sequence) gives CDR1 LNHDA and CDR2 SQIVND. The V and J ends are trimmed by 1 base and 3 bases, leaving 13 bases between them. Including cysteine and phenylalanine, the CDR3 has 16 amino acids. Only the CDR3 region is kept as DNA, spanning 48 bases read in frame from base 1.